This is a list of T cell receptor beta chains from one sample in a study of blood T cell repertoires in COVID-19. Sequenced by immunoSEQ multiplex PCR; TCRdb stores in-frame clones only, minus some. The sample contains approximately 330,000 clones, around 86% of which appear only once. The sequencing input was PBMCs or T cells enriched from blood (not recorded which). Receptor source: a woman between 40 and 55 years old with acute COVID-19. Both conserved end residues are part of each CDR3. D genes are given only for firm matches. Size tells how often a clone was seen (once, few, many) or the class of an expanded clone, and some rows leave it out.

V gene: TRBV3-1/TRBV3-2
J gene: TRBJ1-1
D gene: TRBD1
clone size: .
CDR3 protein: CASSQVPDRGAFF
CDR3 DNA: TGTGCCAGCAGCCAAGTTCCGGACAGGGGAGCTTTCTTT

V gene: TRBV19
J gene: TRBJ1-1
D gene: TRBD1
clone size: .
CDR3 protein: CASYGTGMITEAFF
CDR3 DNA: TGTGCCAGTTACGGGACAGGGATGATAACTGAAGCTTTCTTT

V gene: TRBV5-1
J gene: TRBJ2-1
D gene: TRBD2
clone size: .
CDR3 protein: CASSAGGSLSYNEQFF
CDR3 DNA: TGCGCCAGCTCGGCGGGAGGTAGTTTGTCCTACAATGAGCAGTTCTTC

V gene: TRBV9
J gene: TRBJ2-7
D gene: TRBD1
clone size: .
CDR3 protein: CASSVVGQGEQYF
CDR3 DNA: TGTGCCAGCAGCGTAGTGGGACAGGGAGAGCAGTACTTC

V gene: TRBV27
J gene: TRBJ1-5
D gene: TRBD1
clone size: .
CDR3 protein: CASRPRDRVFQPQHF
CDR3 DNA: TGTGCCAGCAGGCCCCGAGACAGGGTTTTTCAGCCCCAGCATTTT

V gene: TRBV5-6
J gene: TRBJ2-7
D gene: TRBD1
clone size: once
CDR3 protein: CASSLFQQGYEQYF
CDR3 DNA: TGTGCCAGCAGCTTATTCCAACAGGGGTACGAGCAGTACTTC

V gene: TRBV27
J gene: TRBJ2-5
D gene: TRBD1
clone size: .
CDR3 protein: CASSAREGTAQYF
CDR3 DNA: TGTGCCAGCAGTGCCAGAGAGGGGACAGCCCAGTACTTC

V gene: TRBV29-1
J gene: TRBJ2-3
D gene: .
clone size: .
CDR3 protein: CSVEWGRGSQYF
CDR3 DNA: TGCAGCGTTGAATGGGGCAGGGGATCGCAGTATTTT

V gene: TRBV15
J gene: TRBJ2-7
D gene: .
clone size: .
CDR3 protein: CATSRVDGDEQYF
CDR3 DNA: TGTGCCACCAGCAGAGTCGACGGAGACGAGCAGTACTTC

V gene: TRBV25-1
J gene: TRBJ1-2
D gene: .
clone size: .
CDR3 protein: CASSEPGTPYGYTF
CDR3 DNA: TGTGCCAGCAGTGAACCCGGGACACCCTATGGCTACACCTTC

V gene: TRBV28
J gene: TRBJ2-2
D gene: TRBD2
clone size: .
CDR3 protein: CASSLYLGGAGGNTGELFF
CDR3 DNA: TGTGCCAGCAGTTTATATCTAGGTGGGGCGGGAGGTAACACCGGGGAGCTGTTTTTT

V gene: TRBV7-9
J gene: TRBJ1-1
D gene: TRBD1
clone size: once
CDR3 protein: CASSLTGGRNTEAFF
CDR3 DNA: TGTGCCAGCAGCTTGACAGGGGGGAGGAACACTGAAGCTTTCTTT

V gene: TRBV5-1
J gene: TRBJ2-1
D gene: TRBD2
clone size: .
CDR3 protein: CASRASGGPGNEQFF
CDR3 DNA: TGCGCCAGCAGGGCTAGCGGGGGGCCAGGAAATGAGCAGTTCTTC

V gene: TRBV7-3
J gene: TRBJ1-6
D gene: .
clone size: few
CDR3 protein: CASSSQGSYNSPLHF
CDR3 DNA: TGTGCCAGCAGCTCTCAGGGGTCCTATAATTCACCCCTCCACTTT

V gene: TRBV4-1
J gene: TRBJ1-5
D gene: .
clone size: .
CDR3 protein: CASSQVTVRDNNQPQHF
CDR3 DNA: TGCGCCAGCAGCCAAGTGACGGTACGGGATAACAATCAGCCCCAGCATTTT

V gene: TRBV3-1/TRBV3-2
J gene: TRBJ2-5
D gene: .
clone size: once
CDR3 protein: CASSHGGAGQETQYF
CDR3 DNA: TGTGCCAGCAGCCACGGTGGGGCTGGCCAAGAGACCCAGTACTTC

V gene: TRBV19
J gene: TRBJ1-2
D gene: TRBD1
clone size: .
CDR3 protein: CASRPRTGASGYTF
CDR3 DNA: TGTGCCAGTCGTCCTCGGACAGGGGCATCTGGCTACACCTTC

V gene: TRBV18
J gene: TRBJ1-3
D gene: TRBD1
clone size: .
CDR3 protein: CASSPGQATSGNTIYF
CDR3 DNA: TGTGCCAGCTCACCTGGACAGGCGACCTCTGGAAACACCATATATTTT

V gene: TRBV7-9
J gene: TRBJ2-1
D gene: TRBD2
clone size: once
CDR3 protein: CAAVTSGRETYNEQFF
CDR3 DNA: TGTGCCGCTGTGACTAGCGGGAGGGAGACCTACAATGAGCAGTTCTTC

V gene: TRBV2
J gene: TRBJ1-2
D gene: TRBD1
clone size: .
CDR3 protein: CASSRDRYYGYTF
CDR3 DNA: TGTGCCAGCAGCCGGGACAGATACTATGGCTACACCTTC

V gene: TRBV7-2
J gene: TRBJ2-2
D gene: TRBD1
clone size: once
CDR3 protein: CASSQGVSNTGELFF
CDR3 DNA: TGTGCCAGCAGCCAGGGGGTATCGAACACCGGGGAGCTGTTTTTT

V gene: TRBV6-1
J gene: TRBJ1-2
D gene: .
clone size: .
CDR3 protein: CASSEVRSLGYTF
CDR3 DNA: TGTGCCAGCAGTGAAGTCAGATCCCTCGGCTACACCTTC

V gene: TRBV28
J gene: TRBJ2-3
D gene: .
clone size: .
CDR3 protein: CASSLWGGRQDTQYF
CDR3 DNA: TGTGCCAGCAGTTTATGGGGGGGACGTCAAGATACGCAGTATTTT

V gene: TRBV19
J gene: TRBJ2-7
D gene: TRBD2
clone size: many
CDR3 protein: CASSVRTSGGRAYEQYF
CDR3 DNA: TGTGCCAGTAGTGTCAGGACTAGCGGGGGGCGCGCCTACGAGCAGTACTTC

V gene: TRBV2
J gene: TRBJ2-1
D gene: .
clone size: .
CDR3 protein: CASSENWERGAQFF
CDR3 DNA: TGTGCCAGCAGTGAAAATTGGGAGCGCGGGGCGCAGTTCTTC

V gene: TRBV6-1
J gene: TRBJ2-1
D gene: TRBD2
clone size: .
CDR3 protein: CASSEWRGSSYNEQFF
CDR3 DNA: TGTGCCAGCAGTGAGTGGCGGGGGAGCTCCTACAATGAGCAGTTCTTC

V gene: TRBV5-3
J gene: TRBJ2-7
D gene: .
clone size: .
CDR3 protein: CARRIWRGSPSYEQYF
CDR3 DNA: TGTGCCAGAAGGATATGGAGAGGGAGCCCCTCCTACGAGCAGTACTTC

V gene: TRBV4-3
J gene: TRBJ2-6
D gene: .
clone size: .
CDR3 protein: CASSQGPKSSGANVLTF
CDR3 DNA: TGCGCCAGCAGCCAAGGCCCAAAGAGCTCTGGGGCCAACGTCCTGACTTTC

V gene: TRBV14
J gene: TRBJ1-1
D gene: .
clone size: .
CDR3 protein: CASSQLGGKNTEAFF
CDR3 DNA: TGTGCCAGCAGCCAACTCGGAGGGAAGAACACTGAAGCTTTCTTT